The source of this T cell receptor (beta chain) is a study of regulatory T cells in long-lasting Graves disease. Study-level findings and limits: Persistent Graves' cases showed lower TCR diversity than newly diagnosed cases. Persistent disease favored TRBV28, TRBJ1-2 and TRBJ2-5.

To make TCR beta libraries, researchers used iRepertoire HTBI primers and Arm-PCR of CDR3 regions. TCRdb itself ran the multiplex PCR reads through MiXCR, one entry per CDR3 protein. This sample has more than 300,000 distinct CDR3 sequences, with around 15% found just once. The length of the CDR3 is 14 residues. From germline, CDR1 is SGHAT and CDR2 FQNNGV. Specified time point: newly diagnosed GD, antithyroid drugs for less than 3 months. Preparation of the TCR library used RNA extracted from PBMCs. EDTA tubes received around 9 milliliters of collected peripheral blood. A remark on this clonotype: The antigen is not known. Germline and junction disagree at one end, which may indicate a read error.

The source of this sequence is a female donor with Graves disease. The input for sequencing was peripheral blood mononuclear cells (PBMCs), taken at new diagnosis, from a patient treated with antithyroid drugs. The chain joins TRBV11-2 to TRBJ1-2; D is undetermined. In DNA form, the CDR3 reads TGTGCCAGCAGCCCGGACTTAGGATGGCTGGAGTTCCACTTC. Its translation: CASSPDLGWLEFHF.